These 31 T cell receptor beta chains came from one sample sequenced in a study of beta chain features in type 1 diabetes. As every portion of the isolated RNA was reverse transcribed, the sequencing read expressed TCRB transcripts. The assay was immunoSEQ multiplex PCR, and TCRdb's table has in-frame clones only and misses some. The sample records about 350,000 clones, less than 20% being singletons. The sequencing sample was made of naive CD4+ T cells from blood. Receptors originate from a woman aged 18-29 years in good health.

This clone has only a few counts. The CDR3 spells CASSIRGQYTDTQYF. In nucleotides, the CDR3 is TGCGCCAGCAGCATAAGGGGACAATACACAGATACGCAGTATTTT. The chain joins TRBV5-1 to TRBJ2-3, with D possibly matching TRBD1 (6 bases). The V gene lost 4 bases and the J gene lost 2 bases, with 14 bases spanning the gap. In germline, CDR1 is SGHRS, CDR2 YFSETQ. The CDR3 contains 15 residues.

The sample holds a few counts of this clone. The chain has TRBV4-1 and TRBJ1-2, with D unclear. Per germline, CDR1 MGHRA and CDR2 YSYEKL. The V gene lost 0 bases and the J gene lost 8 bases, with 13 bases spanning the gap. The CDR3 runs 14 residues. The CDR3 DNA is TGCGCCAGCAGCCAAGATGAACGGGGTTCGGGCTACACCTTC. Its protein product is CASSQDERGSGYTF.

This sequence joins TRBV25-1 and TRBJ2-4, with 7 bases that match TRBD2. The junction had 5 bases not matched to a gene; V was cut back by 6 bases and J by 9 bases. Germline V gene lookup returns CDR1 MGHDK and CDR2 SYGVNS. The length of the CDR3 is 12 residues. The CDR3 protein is CASRGEGGIQYF. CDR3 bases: TGTGCCAGCAGAGGGGAGGGAGGCATTCAGTACTTC.

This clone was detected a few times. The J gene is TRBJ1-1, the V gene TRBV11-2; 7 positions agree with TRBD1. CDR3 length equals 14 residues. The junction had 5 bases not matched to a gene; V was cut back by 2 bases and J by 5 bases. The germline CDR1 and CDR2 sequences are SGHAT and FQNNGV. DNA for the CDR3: TGTGCCAGCAGCTTACAGGGGGTAGGAACTGAAGCTTTCTTT. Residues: CASSLQGVGTEAFF.

CDR3 sequence: CASSVVIHSSYNEQFF. CDR3 nucleotide sequence: TGTGCCAGCAGCGTAGTTATCCATAGCTCCTACAATGAGCAGTTCTTC. This sequence joins TRBV9 and TRBJ2-1; D gene unclear. This CDR3 contains 16 residues. CDR1 and CDR2 from the germline V gene are SGDLS and YYNGEE. V lost 0 bases to trimming and J lost 0 bases, with 10 bases between them.

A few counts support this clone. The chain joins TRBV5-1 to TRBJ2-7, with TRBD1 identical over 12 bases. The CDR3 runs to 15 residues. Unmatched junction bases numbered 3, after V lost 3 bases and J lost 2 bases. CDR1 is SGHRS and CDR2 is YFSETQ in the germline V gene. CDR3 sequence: CASSSGQGAAYEQYF. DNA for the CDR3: TGCGCCAGCAGCTCGGGACAGGGGGCCGCCTACGAGCAGTACTTC.

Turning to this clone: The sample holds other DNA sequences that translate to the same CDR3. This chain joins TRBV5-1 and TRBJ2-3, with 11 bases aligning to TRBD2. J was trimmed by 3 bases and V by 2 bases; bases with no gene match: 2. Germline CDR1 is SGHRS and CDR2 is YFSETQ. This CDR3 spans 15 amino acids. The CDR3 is CASSFGTSGTDTQYF. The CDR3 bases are TGCGCCAGCAGCTTCGGGACTAGCGGTACAGATACGCAGTATTTT.

Here the CDR3 reads CASSLGRGRTTDTQYF. In DNA form, the CDR3 reads TGTGCCAGCAGCTTAGGTCGGGGGAGGACCACAGATACGCAGTATTTT. The chain links TRBV11-2 to TRBJ2-3, with D perhaps matching TRBD2 (6 bases). V was trimmed by 1 base and J by 2 bases, leaving 13 bases between them. CDR1 and CDR2 from the germline V gene are SGHAT and FQNNGV. The CDR3 has 16 amino acids.

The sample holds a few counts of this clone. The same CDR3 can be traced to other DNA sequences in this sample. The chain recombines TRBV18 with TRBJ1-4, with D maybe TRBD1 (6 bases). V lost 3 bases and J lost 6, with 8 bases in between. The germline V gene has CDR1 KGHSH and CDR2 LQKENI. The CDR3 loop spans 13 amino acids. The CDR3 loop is CASSPRQDEKLFF. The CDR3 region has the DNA TGTGCCAGCTCACCCAGACAGGATGAAAAACTGTTTTTT.

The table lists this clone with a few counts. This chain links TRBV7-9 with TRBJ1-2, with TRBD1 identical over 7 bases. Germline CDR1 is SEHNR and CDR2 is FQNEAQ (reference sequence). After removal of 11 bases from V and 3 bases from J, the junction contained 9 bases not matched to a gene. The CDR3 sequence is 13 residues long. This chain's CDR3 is CAGSRTGDYGYTF. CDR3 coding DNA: TGTGCCGGAAGCAGGACAGGCGACTATGGCTACACCTTC.

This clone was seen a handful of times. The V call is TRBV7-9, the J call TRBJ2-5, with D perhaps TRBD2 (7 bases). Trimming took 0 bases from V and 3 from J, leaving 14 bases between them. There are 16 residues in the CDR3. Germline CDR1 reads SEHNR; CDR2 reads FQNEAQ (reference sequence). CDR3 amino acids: CASSLAPGEGKETQYF. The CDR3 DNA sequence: TGTGCCAGCAGCTTAGCTCCAGGGGAGGGGAAAGAGACCCAGTACTTC.

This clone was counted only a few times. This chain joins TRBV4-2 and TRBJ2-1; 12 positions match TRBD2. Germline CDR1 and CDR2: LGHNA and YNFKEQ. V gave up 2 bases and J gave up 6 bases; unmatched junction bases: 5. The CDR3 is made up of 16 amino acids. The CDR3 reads CASSQLAGGLGNEQFF. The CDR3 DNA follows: TGTGCCAGCAGCCAACTAGCGGGAGGGCTCGGCAATGAGCAGTTCTTC.

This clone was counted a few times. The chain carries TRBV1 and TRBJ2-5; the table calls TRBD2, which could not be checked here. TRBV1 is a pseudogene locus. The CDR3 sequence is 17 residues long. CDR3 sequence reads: CTSSVPGTSGFQETQYF. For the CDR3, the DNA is TGCACCAGCAGCGTTCCCGGGACTAGCGGGTTTCAAGAGACCCAGTACTTC.

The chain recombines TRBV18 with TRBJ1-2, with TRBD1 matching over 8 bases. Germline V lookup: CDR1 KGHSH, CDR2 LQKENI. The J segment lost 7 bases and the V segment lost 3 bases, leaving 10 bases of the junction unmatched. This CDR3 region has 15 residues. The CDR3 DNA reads TGTGCCAGCTCACCGTCCCGGGACAGGTTAGGTGGCTACACCTTC. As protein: CASSPSRDRLGGYTF. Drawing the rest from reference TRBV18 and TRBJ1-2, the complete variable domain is NAGVMQNPRHLVRRRGQEARLRCSPMKGHSHVYWYRQLPEEGLKFMVYLQKENIIDESGMPKERFSAEFPKEGPSILRIQQVVRGDSAAYFCASSPSRDRLGGYTFGSGTRLTVV.

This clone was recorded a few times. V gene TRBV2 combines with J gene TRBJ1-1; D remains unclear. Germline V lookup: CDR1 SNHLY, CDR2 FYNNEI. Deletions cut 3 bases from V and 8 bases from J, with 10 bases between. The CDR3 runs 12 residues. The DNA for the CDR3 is TGTGCCAGCAGTGAGAACACGGAGGAAGCTTTCTTT. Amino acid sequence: CASSENTEEAFF.

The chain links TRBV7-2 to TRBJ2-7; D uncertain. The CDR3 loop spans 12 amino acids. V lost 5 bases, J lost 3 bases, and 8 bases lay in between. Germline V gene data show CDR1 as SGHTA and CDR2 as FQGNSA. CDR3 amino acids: CASSPDFYEQYF. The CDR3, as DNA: TGTGCCAGCAGCCCTGACTTCTACGAGCAGTACTTC.

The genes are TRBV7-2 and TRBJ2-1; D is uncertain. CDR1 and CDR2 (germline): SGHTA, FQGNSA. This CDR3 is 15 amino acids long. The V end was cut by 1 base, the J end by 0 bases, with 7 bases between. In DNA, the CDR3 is TGTGCCAGCAGCTTAGGTGGAGTCTCCTACAATGAGCAGTTCTTC. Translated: CASSLGGVSYNEQFF.

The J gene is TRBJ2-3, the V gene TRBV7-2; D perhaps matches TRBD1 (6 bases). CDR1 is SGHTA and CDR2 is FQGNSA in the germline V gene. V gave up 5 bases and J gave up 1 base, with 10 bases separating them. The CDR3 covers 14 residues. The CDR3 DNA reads TGTGCCAGCAGCGCGCGGACAGGCACAGATACGCAGTATTTT. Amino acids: CASSARTGTDTQYF. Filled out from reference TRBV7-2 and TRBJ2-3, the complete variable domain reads GAGVSQSPSNKVTEKGKDVELRCDPISGHTALYWYRQSLGQGLEFLIYFQGNSAPDKSGLPSDRFSAERTGGSVSTLTIQRTQQEDSAVYLCASSARTGTDTQYFGPGTRLTVL.

CDR3 residues: CAWSVGVGGELFF. CDR3 DNA sequence: TGTGCCTGGAGTGTAGGGGTTGGCGGGGAGCTGTTTTTT. This chain connects TRBV30 to TRBJ2-2; perhaps TRBD1 as D (5 bases). Germline assignment: CDR1 GTSNPN and CDR2 SVGIG (reference sequence). Between the trimmed V and J ends, which lost 0 bases and 7 bases, there was a span of 9 bases. The CDR3 consists of 13 residues.

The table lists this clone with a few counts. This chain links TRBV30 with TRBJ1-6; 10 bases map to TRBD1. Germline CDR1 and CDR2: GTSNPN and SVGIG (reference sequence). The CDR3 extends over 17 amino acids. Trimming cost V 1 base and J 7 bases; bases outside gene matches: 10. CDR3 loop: CAWSAPGQGIYNSPLHF. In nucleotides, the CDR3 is TGTGCCTGGAGTGCACCGGGACAGGGGATTTACAATTCACCCCTCCACTTT.

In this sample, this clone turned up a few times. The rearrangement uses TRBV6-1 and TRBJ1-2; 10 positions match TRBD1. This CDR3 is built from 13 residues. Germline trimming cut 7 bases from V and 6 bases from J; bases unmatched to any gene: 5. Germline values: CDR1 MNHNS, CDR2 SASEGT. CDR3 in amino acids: CASNPGQGNGYTF. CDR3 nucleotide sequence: TGTGCCAGCAATCCGGGACAGGGGAATGGCTACACCTTC.

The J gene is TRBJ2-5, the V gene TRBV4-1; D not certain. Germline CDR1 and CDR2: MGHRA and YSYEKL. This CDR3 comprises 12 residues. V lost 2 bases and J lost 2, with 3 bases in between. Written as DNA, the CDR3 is TGCGCCAGCAGCCAACCTCAAGAGACCCAGTACTTC. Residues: CASSQPQETQYF.

Here the CDR3 reads CASSVLGQGDTEAFF. The CDR3 DNA follows: TGTGCCAGCAGCGTACTTGGACAGGGGGACACTGAAGCTTTCTTT. The rearrangement links TRBV9 to TRBJ1-1; 10 nucleotides match TRBD1. Germline lookup yields CDR1 SGDLS and CDR2 YYNGEE. V was clipped by 1 base and J by 3 bases; unmatched bases: 3. The CDR3 covers 15 residues.

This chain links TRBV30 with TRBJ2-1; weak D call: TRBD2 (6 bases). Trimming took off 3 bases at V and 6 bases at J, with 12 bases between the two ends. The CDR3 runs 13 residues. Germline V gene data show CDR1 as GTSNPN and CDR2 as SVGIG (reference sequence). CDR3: CAWRPIGGNEQFF. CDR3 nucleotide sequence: TGTGCCTGGAGGCCCATCGGGGGCAATGAGCAGTTCTTC. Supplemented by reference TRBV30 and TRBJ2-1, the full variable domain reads SQTIHQWPATLVQPVGSPLSLECTVEGTSNPNLYWYRQAAGRGLQLLFYSVGIGQISSEVPQNLSASRPQDRQFILSSKKLLLSDSGFYLCAWRPIGGNEQFFGPGTRLTVL.

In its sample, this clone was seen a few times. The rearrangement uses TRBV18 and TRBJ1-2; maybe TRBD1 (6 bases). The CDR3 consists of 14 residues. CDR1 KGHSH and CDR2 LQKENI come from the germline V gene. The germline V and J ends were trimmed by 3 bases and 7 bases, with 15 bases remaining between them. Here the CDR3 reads CASSPDTGYGGYTF. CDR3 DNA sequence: TGTGCCAGCTCACCCGACACAGGGTATGGTGGCTACACCTTC.

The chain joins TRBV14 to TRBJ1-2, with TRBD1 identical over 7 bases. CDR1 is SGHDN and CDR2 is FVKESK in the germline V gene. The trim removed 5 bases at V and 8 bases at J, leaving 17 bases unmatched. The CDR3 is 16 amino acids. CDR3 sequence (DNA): TGTGCCAGCAGCTTAATGGACAGGACGAGTTTCCGGGGCTACACCTTC. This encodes CASSLMDRTSFRGYTF.

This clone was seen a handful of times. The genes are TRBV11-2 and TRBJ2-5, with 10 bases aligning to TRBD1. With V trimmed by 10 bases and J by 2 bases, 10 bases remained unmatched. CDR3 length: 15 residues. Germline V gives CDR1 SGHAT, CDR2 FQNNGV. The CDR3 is CATRQGAPYQETQYF. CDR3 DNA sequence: TGTGCCACCCGACAGGGGGCGCCCTATCAAGAGACCCAGTACTTC.

This CDR3 is CAWSTDGKGTEAFF. The CDR3 region has the DNA TGTGCCTGGAGCACAGACGGGAAAGGGACTGAAGCTTTCTTT. This chain joins TRBV30 and TRBJ1-1, with D unresolved. Trimming took off 3 bases at V and 5 bases at J, with 16 bases between the two ends. Germline V gives CDR1 GTSNPN, CDR2 SVGIG (reference sequence). CDR3 length equals 14 residues.

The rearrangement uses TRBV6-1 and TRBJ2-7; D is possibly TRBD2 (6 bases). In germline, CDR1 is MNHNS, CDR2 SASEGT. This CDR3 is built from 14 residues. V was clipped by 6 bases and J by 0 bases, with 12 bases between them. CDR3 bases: TGTGCCAGCAGGCAACGGGGGACCTCCTACGAGCAGTACTTC. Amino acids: CASRQRGTSYEQYF.

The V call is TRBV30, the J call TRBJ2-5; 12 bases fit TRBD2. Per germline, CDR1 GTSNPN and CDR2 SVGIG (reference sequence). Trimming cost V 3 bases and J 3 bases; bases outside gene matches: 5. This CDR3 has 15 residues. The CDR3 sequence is CAWRPRLAGEETQYF. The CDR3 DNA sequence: TGTGCCTGGAGACCCAGACTAGCGGGAGAAGAGACCCAGTACTTC.

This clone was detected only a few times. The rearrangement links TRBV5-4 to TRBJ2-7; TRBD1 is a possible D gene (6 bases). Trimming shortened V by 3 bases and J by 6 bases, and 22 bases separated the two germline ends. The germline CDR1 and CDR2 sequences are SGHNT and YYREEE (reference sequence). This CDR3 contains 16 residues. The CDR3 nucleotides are TGTGCCAGCAGCTCTGTACAGGGTCGATCCTCTCCCGAGCAGTACTTC. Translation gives CASSSVQGRSSPEQYF.